This is a list of T cell receptor beta chains from one sample in a study of CD4 and CD8 cells across lung adenocarcinoma regions. TCRdb reprocessed the PCR reads with MiXCR, giving one entry per CDR3 protein. The sample has 9,200 or so distinct CDR3 sequences; approximately 55% are singletons. Sequencing was done on a sample of CD8+ T cells from the margin of a lung tumor. These receptors were collected from a female donor with lung adenocarcinoma. The CD4 and CD8 labels of this study may be unreliable. Both conserved end residues are part of each CDR3. The D gene is left open where the match is weak. Clone size appears in some rows only: once, few, many, or a class for an expanded clone.

clone_size | d_call | j_call | v_call | cdr3_nt | cdr3_aa
- | TRBD2 | TRBJ2-3 | TRBV20-1 | TGCAGTGCTAGCAAGGGAGTAGCGGGAGGGAGCACGGATACGCAGTATTTT | CSASKGVAGGSTDTQYF
- | - | TRBJ2-3 | TRBV10-3 | TGTGGGACCGGGACCCGTGGGTCAGAGACGCAGTATTTC | CGTGTRGSETQYF
- | - | TRBJ2-7 | TRBV14 | TGTGCCAGCAGCCAAGATCACCGTATCGAGCAGTACTTC | CASSQDHRIEQYF
- | - | TRBJ2-3 | TRBV27 | TGTGCCGGCGGTGCTCCAGAGACGCAGTACTTT | CAGGAPETQYF
few | - | TRBJ2-1 | TRBV7-2 | TGTGCCAGCAGCTTAGGGACGCTGGCCTACAATGAGCAGTTCTTC | CASSLGTLAYNEQFF
- | TRBD2 | TRBJ2-3 | TRBV6-2/TRBV6-3 | TGTGCCAGCGGTGGGACTAGCGGGACCACGCAGTATTTT | CASGGTSGTTQYF
once | - | TRBJ2-3 | TRBV6-1 | TGTGCCGGGGGGGTTGGGGGCCGTCACCAAGAGACCCAGTATTTC | CAGGVGGRHQETQYF
many | TRBD2 | TRBJ2-1 | TRBV7-2 | TGTGCCAGCACCCCCTCGGGACTAGCGGACTACAATGAGCAGTTCTTC | CASTPSGLADYNEQFF
once | - | TRBJ2-2 | TRBV10-3 | TGTGCCATCAGTCCAGAAGTGAACACCGGGGAGCTGTTTTTT | CAISPEVNTGELFF
once | TRBD2 | TRBJ2-1 | TRBV5-1 | TGCGCCAGCAGCTTCGGGACGGGGGTTGCGGGAGTAGACGAGCAGTTTTTC | CASSFGTGVAGVDEQFF
- | - | TRBJ2-7 | TRBV25-1 | TGTGCCAGCAGGTGGGGGGCCTACGAGCAGTACTTC | CASRWGAYEQYF
medium-sized | TRBD2 | TRBJ2-3 | TRBV6-1 | TGTGCCAGCAGTGGACTAGCGGGGGGGGACCATTTT | CASSGLAGGDHF
- | - | TRBJ2-7 | TRBV27 | TGTGCCAGCAGTTTATGGGGGGGCGGATTCGACGAGCAGTACTTC | CASSLWGGGFDEQYF
medium-sized | - | TRBJ2-1 | TRBV27 | TGTGCCAGCAGTATAGTAACGGGACCGCCTTACAATGAGCAGTTCTTC | CASSIVTGPPYNEQFF
- | - | TRBJ2-3 | TRBV10-2 | TGCGCCAGCAGGGGGCAGGGAGCCAAAAATACGCAGTATTTT | CASRGQGAKNTQYF
- | TRBD2 | TRBJ2-5 | TRBV4-1 | TGCGCCAGCAGCCAAAACATCGGGACTACCCAAGAGACCCAGTACTTC | CASSQNIGTTQETQYF
- | - | TRBJ1-2 | TRBV27 | TGTGCCAGCAGTTTATCGGACGGGCGGTCGGGCTACACCTTC | CASSLSDGRSGYTF
many | - | TRBJ2-3 | TRBV7-2 | TGTGCCAGCAGCTTTGGACCGGGGCCCCCAGATACGCAGTATTTT | CASSFGPGPPDTQYF
- | TRBD2 | TRBJ2-3 | TRBV4-1 | TGCGCCAGCAGCCAAGATAGCGGGAGCACAGATACGCAGTATTTT | CASSQDSGSTDTQYF
- | - | TRBJ1-4 | TRBV7-2 | TGTGCCAGCAGCCAACCACAGGGTATTGAAAAACTGTTTTTT | CASSQPQGIEKLFF
- | TRBD1 | TRBJ2-5 | TRBV9 | TGTGCCAGCAGCATCGGACAGGGGGTCCAAGAGACCCAGTACTTC | CASSIGQGVQETQYF
many | TRBD1 | TRBJ1-1 | TRBV6-2/TRBV6-3 | TGTGCCAGCAGTTACGGGACAGGGGGCCGGACTGAAGCTTTCTTT | CASSYGTGGRTEAFF
medium-sized | TRBD2 | TRBJ2-2 | TRBV6-1 | TGTGCCAGCAGTGAACTAGCGGGACTCACCGGGGAGCTGTTTTTT | CASSELAGLTGELFF